This T cell receptor (beta chain) comes out of a study of identical twins. V lost 6 bases and J lost 0; bases outside the gene matches: 17. The CDR3 consists of 20 residues. CDR1 is SGHVS, CDR2 FQNEAQ, per germline. This clonotype appeared a few times. Its antigen is not known. Findings and caveats of the study: Zero-insertion results could be subject to partial confounding by invariant MAIT and iNKT cells.

TCRdb called the 5' RACE reads again in MiXCR, with one record for every CDR3 protein. Here the sample spans 420,000 or so distinct CDR3 sequences, under 20% being singletons. The V gene is TRBV7-8, the J gene TRBJ2-1; 10 bases agree with TRBD2. The TCR sequence derives from a man aged 45-60 years in good health. The source material was naive T cells sorted from blood. CDR3: CASSPTGLAPLRSSYNEQFF. The CDR3 bases are TGTGCCAGCAGTCCTACGGGACTAGCGCCATTGCGGAGCTCCTACAATGAGCAGTTCTTC.